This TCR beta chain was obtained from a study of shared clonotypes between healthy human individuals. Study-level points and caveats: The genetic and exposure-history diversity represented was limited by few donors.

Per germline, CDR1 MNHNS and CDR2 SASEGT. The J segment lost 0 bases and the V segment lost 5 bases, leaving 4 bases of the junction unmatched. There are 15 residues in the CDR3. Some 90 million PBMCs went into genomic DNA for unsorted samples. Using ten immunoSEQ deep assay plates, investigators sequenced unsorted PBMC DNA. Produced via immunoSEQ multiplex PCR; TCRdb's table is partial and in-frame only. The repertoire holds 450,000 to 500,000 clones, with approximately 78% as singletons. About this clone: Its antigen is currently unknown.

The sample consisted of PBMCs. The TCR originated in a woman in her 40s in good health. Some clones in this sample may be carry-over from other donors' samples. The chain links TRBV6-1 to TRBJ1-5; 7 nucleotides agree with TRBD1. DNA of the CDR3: TGTGCCAGCAGTTTCAGGGGGACTAGCAATCAGCCCCAGCATTTT. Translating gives CASSFRGTSNQPQHF.